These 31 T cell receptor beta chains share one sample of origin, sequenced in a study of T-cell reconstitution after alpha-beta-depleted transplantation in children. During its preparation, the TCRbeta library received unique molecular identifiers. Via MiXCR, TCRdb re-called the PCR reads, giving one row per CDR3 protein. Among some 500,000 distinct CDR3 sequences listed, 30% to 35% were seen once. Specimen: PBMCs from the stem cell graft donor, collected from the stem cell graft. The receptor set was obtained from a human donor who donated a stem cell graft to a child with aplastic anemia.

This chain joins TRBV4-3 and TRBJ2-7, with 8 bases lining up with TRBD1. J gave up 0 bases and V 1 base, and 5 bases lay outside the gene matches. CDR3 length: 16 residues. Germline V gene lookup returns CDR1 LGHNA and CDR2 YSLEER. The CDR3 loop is CASSQVHRGSSYEQYV. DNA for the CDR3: TGCGCCAGCAGCCAAGTGCACAGGGGGAGCTCCTACGAGCAGTACGTC.

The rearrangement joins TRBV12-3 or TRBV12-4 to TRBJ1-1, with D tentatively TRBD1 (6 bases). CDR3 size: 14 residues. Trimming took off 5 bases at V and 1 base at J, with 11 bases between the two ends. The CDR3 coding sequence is TGTGCCAGCAGTATACAGGGTTGGAACACTGAAGCTTTCTTT. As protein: CASSIQGWNTEAFF.

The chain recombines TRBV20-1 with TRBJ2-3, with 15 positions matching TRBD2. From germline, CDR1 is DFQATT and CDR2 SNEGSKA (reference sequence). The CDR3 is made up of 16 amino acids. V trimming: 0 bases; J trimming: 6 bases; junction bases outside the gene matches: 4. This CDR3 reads CSARDGLAGGPDTQYF. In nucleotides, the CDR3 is TGCAGTGCTAGAGACGGACTAGCGGGAGGGCCCGATACGCAGTATTTT.

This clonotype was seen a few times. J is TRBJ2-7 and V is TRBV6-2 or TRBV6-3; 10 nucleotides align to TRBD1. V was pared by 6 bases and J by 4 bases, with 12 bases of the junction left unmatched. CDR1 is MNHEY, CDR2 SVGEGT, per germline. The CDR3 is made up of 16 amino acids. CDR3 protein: CASRTIRQGARYEQYF. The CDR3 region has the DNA TGTGCCAGCAGAACTATCCGACAGGGGGCAAGGTACGAGCAGTACTTC.

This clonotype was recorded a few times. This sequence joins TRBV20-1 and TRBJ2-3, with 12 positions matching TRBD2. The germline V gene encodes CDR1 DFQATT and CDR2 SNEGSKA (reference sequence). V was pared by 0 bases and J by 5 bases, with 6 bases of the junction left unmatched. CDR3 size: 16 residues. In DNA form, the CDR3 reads TGCAGTGCTAGAGATCGGCTAGCGGGAGGGGGAGATACGCAGTATTTT. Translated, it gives CSARDRLAGGGDTQYF.

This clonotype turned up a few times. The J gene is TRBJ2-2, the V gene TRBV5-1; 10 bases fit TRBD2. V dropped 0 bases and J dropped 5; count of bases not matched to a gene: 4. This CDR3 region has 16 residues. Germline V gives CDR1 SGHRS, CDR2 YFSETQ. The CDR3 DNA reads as TGCGCCAGCAGCTTGGTAGAGACTAGCGGGACCGGGGAGCTGTTTTTT. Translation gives CASSLVETSGTGELFF.

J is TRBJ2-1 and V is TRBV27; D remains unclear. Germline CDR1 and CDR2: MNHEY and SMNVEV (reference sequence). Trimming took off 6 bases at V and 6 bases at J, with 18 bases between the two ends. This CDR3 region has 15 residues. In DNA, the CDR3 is TGTGCCAGCAGCCCCCCGCTATATAGGAGCAATGAGCAGTTCTTC. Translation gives CASSPPLYRSNEQFF.

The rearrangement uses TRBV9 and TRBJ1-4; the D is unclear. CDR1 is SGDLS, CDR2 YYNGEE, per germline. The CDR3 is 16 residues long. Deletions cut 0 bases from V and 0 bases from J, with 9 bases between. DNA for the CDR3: TGTGCCAGCAGCGTAGGAGACGTTGCAACTAATGAAAAACTGTTTTTT. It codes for CASSVGDVATNEKLFF.

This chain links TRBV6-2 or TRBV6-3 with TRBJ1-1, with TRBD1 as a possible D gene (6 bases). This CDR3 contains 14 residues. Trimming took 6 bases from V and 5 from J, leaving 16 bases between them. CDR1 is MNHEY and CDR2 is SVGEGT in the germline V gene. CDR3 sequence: CASRQLQGFTEAFF. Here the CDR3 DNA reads TGTGCCAGCAGACAGTTACAGGGTTTTACTGAAGCTTTCTTT.

Here the CDR3 DNA reads TGTGCCACCAGAGGGACTAGCGCTACCTACGAGCAGTACGTC. Its translation is CATRGTSATYEQYV. The V and J genes are TRBV24-1 and TRBJ2-7; 10 bases align to TRBD2. CDR3 size: 14 residues. The V segment lost 7 bases and the J segment 2 bases; nucleotides outside the gene matches: 4. CDR1 and CDR2 (germline): KGHDR, SFDVKD.

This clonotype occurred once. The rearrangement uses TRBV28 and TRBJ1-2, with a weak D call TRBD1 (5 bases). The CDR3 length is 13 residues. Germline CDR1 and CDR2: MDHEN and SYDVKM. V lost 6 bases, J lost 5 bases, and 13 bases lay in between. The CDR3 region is CASRTTVEYGYTF. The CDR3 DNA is TGTGCCAGCAGGACGACAGTGGAGTATGGCTACACCTTC.

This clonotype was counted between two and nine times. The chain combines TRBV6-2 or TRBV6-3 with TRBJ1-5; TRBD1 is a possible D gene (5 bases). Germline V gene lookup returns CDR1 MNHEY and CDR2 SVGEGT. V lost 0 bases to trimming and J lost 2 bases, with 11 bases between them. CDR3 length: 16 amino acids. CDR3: CASSYSKGRGNQPQHF. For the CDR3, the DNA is TGTGCCAGCAGTTACTCGAAGGGCAGGGGCAATCAGCCCCAGCATTTT.

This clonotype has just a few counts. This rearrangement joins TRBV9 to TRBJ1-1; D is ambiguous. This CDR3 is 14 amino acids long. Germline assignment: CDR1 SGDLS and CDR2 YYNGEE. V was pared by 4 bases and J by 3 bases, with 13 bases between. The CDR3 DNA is TGTGCCAGCAGCACATTAAGCAGCCACACTGAAGCTTTCTTT. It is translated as CASSTLSSHTEAFF.

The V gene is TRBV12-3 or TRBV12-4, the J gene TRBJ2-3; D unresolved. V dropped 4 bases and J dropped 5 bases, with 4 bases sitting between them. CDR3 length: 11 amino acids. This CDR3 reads CASSWRDTQYF. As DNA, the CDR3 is TGTGCCAGCAGTTGGCGAGATACGCAGTATTTT.

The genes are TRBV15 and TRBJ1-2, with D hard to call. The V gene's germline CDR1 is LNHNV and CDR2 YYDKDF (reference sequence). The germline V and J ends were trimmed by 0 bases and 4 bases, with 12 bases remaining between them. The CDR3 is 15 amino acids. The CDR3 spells CATSRDRKRGYGYTF. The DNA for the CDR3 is TGTGCCACCAGCAGAGATAGGAAAAGAGGCTATGGCTACACCTTC. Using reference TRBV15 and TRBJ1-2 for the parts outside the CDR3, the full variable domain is DAMVIQNPRYQVTQFGKPVTLSCSQTLNHNVMYWYQQKSSQAPKLLFHYYDKDFNNEADTPDNFQSRRPNTSFCFLDIRSPGLGDTAMYLCATSRDRKRGYGYTFGSGTRLTVV.

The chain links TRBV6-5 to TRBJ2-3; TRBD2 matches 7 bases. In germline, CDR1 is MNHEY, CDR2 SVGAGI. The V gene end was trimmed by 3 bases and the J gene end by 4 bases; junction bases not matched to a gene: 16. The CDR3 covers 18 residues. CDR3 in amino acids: CASSYTAGVYLASDTQYF. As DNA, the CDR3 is TGTGCCAGCAGTTATACGGCGGGAGTTTATTTGGCCTCAGATACGCAGTATTTT.

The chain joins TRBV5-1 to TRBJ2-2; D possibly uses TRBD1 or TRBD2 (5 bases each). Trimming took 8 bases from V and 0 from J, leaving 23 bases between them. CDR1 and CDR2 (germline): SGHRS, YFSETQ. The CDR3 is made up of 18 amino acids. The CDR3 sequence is CASRLGTVSYPNTGELFF. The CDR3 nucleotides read TGCGCCAGTCGCTTAGGGACGGTTTCATACCCGAACACCGGGGAGCTGTTTTTT.

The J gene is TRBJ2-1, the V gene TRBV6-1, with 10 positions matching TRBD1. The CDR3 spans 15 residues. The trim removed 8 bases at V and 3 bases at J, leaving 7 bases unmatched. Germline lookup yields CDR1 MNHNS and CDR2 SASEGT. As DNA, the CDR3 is TGTGCCAGCGGGGAGACAGGGGGCTACTACAATGAGCAGTTCTTC. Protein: CASGETGGYYNEQFF.

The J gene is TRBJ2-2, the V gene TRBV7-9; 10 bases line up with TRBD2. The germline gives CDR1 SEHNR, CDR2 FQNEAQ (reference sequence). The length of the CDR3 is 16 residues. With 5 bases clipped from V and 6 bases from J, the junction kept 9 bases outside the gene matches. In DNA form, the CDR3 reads TGTGCCAGCAGCACGGGGACTAGCGCTCCTTCCGGGGAGCTGTTTTTT. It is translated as CASSTGTSAPSGELFF.

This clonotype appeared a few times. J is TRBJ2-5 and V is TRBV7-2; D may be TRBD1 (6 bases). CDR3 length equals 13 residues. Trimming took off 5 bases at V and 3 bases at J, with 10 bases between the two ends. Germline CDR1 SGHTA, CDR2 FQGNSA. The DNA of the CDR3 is TGTGCCAGCAGCCTGGGACATAAAGAGACCCAGTACTTC. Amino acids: CASSLGHKETQYF.

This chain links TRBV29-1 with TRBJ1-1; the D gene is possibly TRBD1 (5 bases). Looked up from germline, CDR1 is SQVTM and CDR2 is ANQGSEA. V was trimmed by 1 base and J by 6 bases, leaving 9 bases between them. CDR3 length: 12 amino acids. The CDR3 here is CSVEVQTAEAFF. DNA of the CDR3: TGCAGCGTTGAAGTCCAGACAGCTGAAGCTTTCTTT.

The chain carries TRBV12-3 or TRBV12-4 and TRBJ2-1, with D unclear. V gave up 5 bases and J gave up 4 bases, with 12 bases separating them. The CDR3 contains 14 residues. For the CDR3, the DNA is TGTGCCAGCAGTCTGTCCCTGGGGTACAATGAGCAGTTCTTC. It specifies CASSLSLGYNEQFF.

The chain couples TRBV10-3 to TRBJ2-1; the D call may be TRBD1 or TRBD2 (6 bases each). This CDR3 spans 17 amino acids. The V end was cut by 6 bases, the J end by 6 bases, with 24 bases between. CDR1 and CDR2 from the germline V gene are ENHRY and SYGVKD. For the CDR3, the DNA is TGTGCCATCAGGGAGGCCCTCTCCAAAGAGGGGGGCAATGAGCAGTTCTTC. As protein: CAIREALSKEGGNEQFF.

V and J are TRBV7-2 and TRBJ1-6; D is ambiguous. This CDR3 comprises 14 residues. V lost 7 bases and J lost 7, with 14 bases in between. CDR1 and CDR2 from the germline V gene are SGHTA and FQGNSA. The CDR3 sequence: CASTLILGNSPLHF. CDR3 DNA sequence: TGTGCCAGCACCCTCATTCTCGGGAATTCACCCCTCCACTTT.

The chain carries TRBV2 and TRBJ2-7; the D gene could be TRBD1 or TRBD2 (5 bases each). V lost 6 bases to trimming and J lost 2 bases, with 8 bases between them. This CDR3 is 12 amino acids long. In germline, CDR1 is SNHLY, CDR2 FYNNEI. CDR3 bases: TGTGCCAGCAGGAGGGGCGCCTACGAGCAGTACTTC. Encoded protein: CASRRGAYEQYF.

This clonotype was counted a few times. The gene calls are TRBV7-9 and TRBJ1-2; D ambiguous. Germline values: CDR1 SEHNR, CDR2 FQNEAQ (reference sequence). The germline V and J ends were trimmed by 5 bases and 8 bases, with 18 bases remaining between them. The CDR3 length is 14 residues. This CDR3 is CASSLRNKTGGYTF. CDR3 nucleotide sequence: TGTGCCAGCAGCCTTAGAAACAAGACTGGCGGCTACACCTTC.

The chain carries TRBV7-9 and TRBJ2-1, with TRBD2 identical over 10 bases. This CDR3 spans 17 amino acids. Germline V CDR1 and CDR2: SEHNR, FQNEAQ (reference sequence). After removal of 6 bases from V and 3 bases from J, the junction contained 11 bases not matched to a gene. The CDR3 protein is CASSSGGGTSVYNEQFF. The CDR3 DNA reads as TGTGCCAGCAGTTCCGGGGGCGGGACTAGCGTCTACAATGAGCAGTTCTTC.

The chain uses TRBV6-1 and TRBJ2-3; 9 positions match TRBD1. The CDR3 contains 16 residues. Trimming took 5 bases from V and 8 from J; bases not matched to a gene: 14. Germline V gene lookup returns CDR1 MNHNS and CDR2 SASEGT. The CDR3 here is CASSRTRQGGRVTQYF. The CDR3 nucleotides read TGTGCCAGCAGTCGCACCCGACAGGGGGGGCGGGTTACGCAGTATTTT.

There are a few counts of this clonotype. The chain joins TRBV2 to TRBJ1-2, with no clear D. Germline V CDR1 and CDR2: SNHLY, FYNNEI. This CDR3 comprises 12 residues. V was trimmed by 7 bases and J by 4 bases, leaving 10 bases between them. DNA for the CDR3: TGTGCCAGCAACACACACGGCTATGGCTACACCTTC. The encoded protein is CASNTHGYGYTF.

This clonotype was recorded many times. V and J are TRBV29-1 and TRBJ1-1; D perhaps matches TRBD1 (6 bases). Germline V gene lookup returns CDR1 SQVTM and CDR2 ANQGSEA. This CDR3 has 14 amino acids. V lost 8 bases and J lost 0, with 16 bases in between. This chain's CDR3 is CSITGHLMNTEAFF. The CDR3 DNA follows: TGCAGCATCACGGGACACCTTATGAACACTGAAGCTTTCTTT.

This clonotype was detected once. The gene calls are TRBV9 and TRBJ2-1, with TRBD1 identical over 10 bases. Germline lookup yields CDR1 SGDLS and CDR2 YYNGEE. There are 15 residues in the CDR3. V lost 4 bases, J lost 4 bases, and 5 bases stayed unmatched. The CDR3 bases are TGTGCCAGCAGCTCCCCGGACAGGGGGTACAATGAGCAGTTCTTC. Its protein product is CASSSPDRGYNEQFF.